This T cell receptor beta chain was captured by sequencing in a study of monozygotic twins with inflammatory bowel disease. Broader study findings: Twins classed as concordant or discordant showed no difference in repertoire similarity, possibly from limited power. IBD patients carried less diverse TCRbeta repertoires (inverse Simpson) than healthy co-twins.

Turning to this clonotype: Its antigen is not identified.

The CDR3 extends over 13 amino acids. Germline-derived CDR1 and CDR2 are LNHDA and SQIVND (reference sequence). An amount of 3,500 to 4,500 ng of total RNA was used for each TCR library. The unique tags termed UMIs, each holding a 6-nucleotide sample barcode, were added by means of template switching. TCRdb derives one entry per CDR3 protein from the 5' RACE reads, leaving out DNA. The sample table includes under 200,000 distinct CDR3 sequences. The TCR comes from a human donor with ulcerative colitis or Crohn's disease, or a healthy co-twin of an affected twin (not recorded which). Sequencing input: blood. V usage is TRBV19 and J usage is TRBJ1-2. CDR3 amino acids: CASSVGEWDGYTF.